This is a list of T cell receptor beta chains from one sample in a study. TCRdb ran MiXCR on the RT-PCR reads and lists one entry per CDR3 protein. The sample holds about 680,000 distinct CDR3 sequences, about 14% seen once. The sample consisted of memory CD4+ T cells from blood. The receptors come from a female donor in good health, serving as a healthy control. CDR3s include the opening cysteine and the closing phenylalanine or tryptophan. The D gene is left open where the match is weak. Size is stated for part of the rows, as once, few or many counts, or as a class when the clone is expanded.

D,size,V,J,DNA,CDR3
-,many,TRBV10-1,TRBJ1-5,TGCGCCAGCAGTGACGGACAGCTAGGGTATCAGCCCCAGCATTTT,CASSDGQLGYQPQHF
-,few,TRBV7-2,TRBJ2-1,TGTGCCAGCAGGGACGAATCCTACAATGAGCAGTTCTTC,CASRDESYNEQFF
TRBD1,once,TRBV7-2,TRBJ1-1,TGTGCCAGCAGCTGGGGGTCGGGACAGGGATGGACTGAAGCTTTCTTT,CASSWGSGQGWTEAFF
TRBD2,many,TRBV20-1,TRBJ2-3,TGCAGTGCTCTAGCGGGTCCTCTCACAGATACGCAGTATTTT,CSALAGPLTDTQYF
-,many,TRBV7-2,TRBJ2-7,TGTGCCAGCAGCTTAGTTCCTCAGGGCTCGGGCGAGCAGTACTTC,CASSLVPQGSGEQYF
-,-,TRBV3-1,TRBJ2-2,TGTGCCAGCAGCCCGGGAGCTGAAGGGGAGCTGTTTTTT,CASSPGAEGELFF
-,-,TRBV7-2,TRBJ2-7,TGTGCCAGCAGCTTAGGCTCGGTACTTGGAATCTCCTACGAGCAGTACTTC,CASSLGSVLGISYEQYF
-,few,TRBV28,TRBJ2-6,TGTGCCAGCAGTTTAATGTCTGGGGCCAACGTCCTGACTTTC,CASSLMSGANVLTF
-,many,TRBV12-3/TRBV12-4,TRBJ2-7,TGTGCCAGTGGGGACACGCGGCGGGGCAAGTACGAGCAGTACTTC,CASGDTRRGKYEQYF
TRBD1,few,TRBV20-1,TRBJ2-5,TGCAGCCTTTCGGACAGGCTGACAGGGGAGACCCAGTACTTC,CSLSDRLTGETQYF
-,-,TRBV30,TRBJ2-5,TGTGCCTGGGCACCACGGGGACGGCAAGAGACCCAGTACTTC,CAWAPRGRQETQYF
TRBD1,few,TRBV10-3,TRBJ1-6,TGTGCCCTTCAACAGGGGGACTATAATTCACCCCTCCACTTT,CALQQGDYNSPLHF
-,-,TRBV15,TRBJ1-5,TGTGCCACCCTTACCTGGGGCTCGGGTCAGCCCCAGCATTTT,CATLTWGSGQPQHF